This T cell receptor (beta chain) appears in the sequencing data of a study of cytotoxic CD8 clonotypes in ibrutinib-treated CLL. Study-level information: Response samples were taken after a median of about twelve months on treatment, range 6 to 36.

General study points: Clonality correlated strongly with circulating CD8+ T cells and exceeded age-matched healthy donors at baseline. Treatment saw public clonotypes, which were uncommon, either contract or stay stable.

A note on this clone: The antigen remains unidentified.

Sequenced by immunoSEQ multiplex PCR; TCRdb stores in-frame clones only, minus some. The sample lists hundreds of thousands of clones, 65% to 80% seen once, with about 6% in the top ten. This receptor was taken from a human donor with chronic lymphocytic leukemia. The sequencing here drew on PBMCs, taken after 12 months of ibrutinib treatment.

In nucleotides, the CDR3 is TGTGCCAGCAGCAAGCGGACAGGGGATGGCACTGAAGCTTTCTTT. The encoded protein is CASSKRTGDGTEAFF. The chain links TRBV5-4 to TRBJ1-1; 9 nucleotides line up with TRBD1. V shed 4 bases, J shed 4 bases, and the junction held 8 bases outside the gene matches. The CDR3 runs 15 residues. Looked up from germline, CDR1 is SGHNT and CDR2 is YYREEE (reference sequence).